A single sample is the source of the 22 T cell receptor beta chains below, sequenced in a study of T cell responses to AZD1222 COVID-19 vaccine. Assay: immunoSEQ multiplex PCR; the TCRdb copy retains only in-frame clones and omits some. The sample yields some 120,000 clones, 91% seen once. Here the sequenced sample was peripheral blood, taken on day 0 of AZD1222 vaccination. The receptors stem from an adult in good health.

J is TRBJ2-5 and V is TRBV5-4; 8 bases line up with TRBD2. Per germline, CDR1 SGHNT and CDR2 YYREEE (reference sequence). V was clipped by 7 bases and J by 4 bases; unmatched bases: 9. The CDR3 is 14 amino acids. In nucleotides, the CDR3 is TGTGCCAGCTCCAGCGGGAGAATCAGAGAGACCCAGTACTTC. This gives the protein CASSSGRIRETQYF.

The chain carries TRBV11-3 and TRBJ1-1; D uncertain. Germline V gene data show CDR1 as SGHNT and CDR2 as YENEEA. The CDR3 totals 13 residues. The V end lost 2 bases, the J end lost 4 bases, and 8 bases lay between the germline ends. The CDR3 DNA reads as TGTGCCAGCAGCTTAAGAGGTTCCACTGAAGCTTTCTTT. It encodes CASSLRGSTEAFF.

In its sample, this clone was seen once. This chain uses TRBV11-2 with TRBJ1-1; 7 positions match TRBD1. This CDR3 region has 13 residues. The ends lost 5 bases at V and 10 bases at J; junction bases unmatched: 10. Germline assignment: CDR1 SGHAT and CDR2 FQNNGV. The CDR3 DNA reads TGTGCCAGCAGCCCGACAGGGCGTGACGGAGCTTTCTTT. This translates into CASSPTGRDGAFF.

This rearrangement joins TRBV6-5 to TRBJ2-7; a weak D match, TRBD2 (6 bases). V lost 6 bases to trimming and J lost 0 bases, with 9 bases between them. Germline V gene sequence: CDR1 MNHEY, CDR2 SVGAGI. This CDR3 is 13 amino acids long. The CDR3 loop reads CASRAGGSYEQYF. The CDR3 nucleotides read TGTGCCAGCAGGGCCGGGGGCTCCTACGAGCAGTACTTC.

The chain employs TRBV2 and TRBJ2-3; 7 positions agree with TRBD2. Per the germline V gene, CDR1 is SNHLY and CDR2 is FYNNEI. The CDR3 length is 13 residues. V lost 8 bases, J lost 7 bases, and 9 bases stayed unmatched. This chain's CDR3 is CASLAGVTYTQYF. The CDR3 coding sequence is TGTGCCAGCCTGGCGGGAGTTACGTATACGCAGTATTTT.

CDR3: CASRGLAGDEQYF. DNA for the CDR3: TGTGCCAGCCGCGGGCTAGCGGGGGACGAGCAGTACTTC. V and J are TRBV14 and TRBJ2-7; 10 positions agree with TRBD2. Germline values: CDR1 SGHDN, CDR2 FVKESK. The CDR3 sequence is 13 residues long. Trimming at V came to 8 bases and at J to 5 bases, leaving 6 bases not matched to a gene.

V gene TRBV10-3 combines with J gene TRBJ1-4, with TRBD1 matching over 7 bases. The CDR3 contains 14 residues. The germline CDR1 and CDR2 sequences are ENHRY and SYGVKD. The trim removed 10 bases at V and 5 bases at J, leaving 10 bases unmatched. CDR3 protein: CATRGDSGNEKLFF. The CDR3 bases are TGTGCCACCCGAGGGGACAGCGGAAATGAAAAACTGTTTTTT.

A few counts support this clone. The rearrangement links TRBV7-2 to TRBJ1-2; 10 positions match TRBD1. V dropped 3 bases and J dropped 6; count of bases not matched to a gene: 7. The CDR3 spans 15 residues. The germline gives CDR1 SGHTA, CDR2 FQGNSA. As DNA, the CDR3 is TGTGCCAGCAGCTTCGGGACAGGGGATGGTGATGGCTACACCTTC. Protein product: CASSFGTGDGDGYTF.

V gene TRBV7-9 combines with J gene TRBJ1-1; D unclear. V was shortened by 0 bases and J by 9 bases, with 8 bases between the two germline ends. The CDR3 consists of 12 residues. Germline CDR1 and CDR2: SEHNR and FQNEAQ (reference sequence). The CDR3 loop is CASSLASGQAFF. As DNA, the CDR3 is TGTGCCAGCAGCTTAGCGTCCGGGCAAGCTTTCTTT.

The chain employs TRBV6-5 and TRBJ1-2, with D hard to call. The CDR3 runs to 13 residues. Germline CDR1 and CDR2: MNHEY and SVGAGI. With 4 bases removed from V and 7 bases from J, the gap between germline ends came to 13 bases. The CDR3 reads CASSSLRGSGYTF. The CDR3 DNA sequence: TGTGCCAGCAGTTCCCTACGGGGTTCTGGCTACACCTTC.

The CDR3 region has the DNA TGCGCCAGCAGTGGGACGACAGGGAACACTGAAGCTTTCTTT. Its translation: CASSGTTGNTEAFF. The chain carries TRBV10-1 and TRBJ1-1; perhaps TRBD1 as D (6 bases). The V gene lost 4 bases and the J gene lost 1 base, with 10 bases spanning the gap. Germline V gene sequence: CDR1 WNHNN, CDR2 SYGVQD (reference sequence). The CDR3 runs to 14 residues.

The chain carries TRBV10-3 and TRBJ1-2, with 9 nucleotides matching TRBD1. Trimming cost V 3 bases and J 8 bases; bases outside gene matches: 7. Germline values: CDR1 ENHRY, CDR2 SYGVKD. This CDR3 has 14 amino acids. The CDR3 DNA follows: TGTGCCATCAGTGAACCCGGGACAGGGCGAGGCTACACCTTC. As protein: CAISEPGTGRGYTF.

This chain connects TRBV6-5 to TRBJ2-5; TRBD1 matches 11 bases. The CDR3 contains 14 residues. With V trimmed by 2 bases and J by 5 bases, 1 base remained unmatched. Germline assignment: CDR1 MNHEY and CDR2 SVGAGI. CDR3 in amino acids: CASSYGDRGETQYF. The CDR3 DNA reads as TGTGCCAGCAGTTACGGGGACAGGGGGGAGACCCAGTACTTC.

This chain uses TRBV5-4 with TRBJ2-4, with D possibly TRBD2 on 5 matching bases. The germline gives CDR1 SGHNT, CDR2 YYREEE (reference sequence). The CDR3 is 13 amino acids. The V end was cut by 1 base, the J end by 7 bases, with 9 bases between. As DNA, the CDR3 is TGTGCCAGCAGCTTGTACGGGGTGAACATTCAGTACTTC. Translation gives CASSLYGVNIQYF. The full variable domain, with the rest looked up from reference TRBV5-4 and TRBJ2-4, is ETGVTQSPTHLIKTRGQQVTLRCSSQSGHNTVSWYQQALGQGPQFIFQYYREEENGRGNFPPRFSGLQFPNYSSELNVNALELDDSALYLCASSLYGVNIQYFGAGTRLSVL.

This chain joins TRBV5-6 and TRBJ1-6, with a tentative D call TRBD1 (6 bases). The length of the CDR3 is 15 residues. Trimming pared 4 bases from V and 3 bases from J, leaving 11 bases between. Germline CDR1 is SGHDT and CDR2 is YYEEEE. For the CDR3, the DNA is TGTGCCAGCAGCCAAAGACAGGACTATAATTCACCCCTCCACTTT. Residues: CASSQRQDYNSPLHF.

This chain links TRBV25-1 with TRBJ2-1, with 9 bases identical to TRBD2. The CDR3 is 16 amino acids. Germline values: CDR1 MGHDK, CDR2 SYGVNS. J gave up 3 bases and V 1 base, and 4 bases lay outside the gene matches. Here the CDR3 DNA reads TGTGCCAGCAGTGAATTCAGACTAGCGGACTACAATGAGCAGTTCTTC. This codes for CASSEFRLADYNEQFF.

V and J are TRBV6-5 and TRBJ1-1, with 9 bases matching TRBD1. J was trimmed by 1 base and V by 4 bases; bases with no gene match: 7. The germline V gene encodes CDR1 MNHEY and CDR2 SVGAGI. This CDR3 is built from 16 residues. CDR3 in DNA: TGTGCCAGCAGTTCCGGGACAGGGTTCCCGAACACTGAAGCTTTCTTT. Protein sequence: CASSSGTGFPNTEAFF.

The rearrangement uses TRBV7-6 and TRBJ2-3; 7 nucleotides align to TRBD1. This CDR3 region has 17 residues. CDR1 is SGHVS and CDR2 is FNYEAQ in the germline V gene. Trimming removed 3 bases from V and 2 bases from J; junction bases left unmatched: 11. The CDR3: CASSLESGTVLTDTQYF. CDR3 nucleotides: TGTGCCAGCAGCTTGGAGTCCGGGACAGTTCTCACAGATACGCAGTATTTT.

The gene calls are TRBV10-1 and TRBJ2-3; 7 positions match TRBD2. Trimming at V came to 0 bases and at J to 4 bases, leaving 4 bases not matched to a gene. From germline, CDR1 is WNHNN and CDR2 SYGVQD (reference sequence). The CDR3 covers 15 residues. The CDR3 nucleotides read TGCGCCAGCAGTGAGTCCTCGGGAGGCTCAGATACGCAGTATTTT. Encoded protein: CASSESSGGSDTQYF.

This clone was observed a handful of times. The rearrangement uses TRBV3-1 (or the pseudogene TRBV3-2) and TRBJ1-5; D gene uncertain. The V end lost 1 base, the J end lost 5 bases, and 12 bases lay between the germline ends. Looked up from germline, CDR1 is LGHDT and CDR2 is YNNKEL (reference sequence). This CDR3 spans 15 amino acids. The CDR3 nucleotides read TGTGCCAGCAGCCAAGTGCCGGGGAGGCATCAGCCCCAGCATTTT. Its protein product is CASSQVPGRHQPQHF.

V usage is TRBV18 and J usage is TRBJ2-1; 10 positions agree with TRBD2. CDR3 length equals 15 residues. Germline lookup yields CDR1 KGHSH and CDR2 LQKENI. After removal of 4 bases from V and 4 bases from J, the junction contained 4 bases not matched to a gene. As DNA, the CDR3 is TGTGCCAGCTCACTCCTAGCGGGAGCTTACAATGAGCAGTTCTTC. This translates into CASSLLAGAYNEQFF.

The CDR3 protein is CASSQFGEGKPPYEQYF. CDR3 coding DNA: TGTGCCAGCAGCCAATTCGGGGAGGGGAAACCTCCCTACGAGCAGTACTTC. The chain links TRBV7-6 to TRBJ2-7, with TRBD2 matching 7 bases. The V segment lost 5 bases and the J segment 2 bases; nucleotides outside the gene matches: 15. This CDR3 has 17 residues. Germline CDR1 and CDR2: SGHVS and FNYEAQ.